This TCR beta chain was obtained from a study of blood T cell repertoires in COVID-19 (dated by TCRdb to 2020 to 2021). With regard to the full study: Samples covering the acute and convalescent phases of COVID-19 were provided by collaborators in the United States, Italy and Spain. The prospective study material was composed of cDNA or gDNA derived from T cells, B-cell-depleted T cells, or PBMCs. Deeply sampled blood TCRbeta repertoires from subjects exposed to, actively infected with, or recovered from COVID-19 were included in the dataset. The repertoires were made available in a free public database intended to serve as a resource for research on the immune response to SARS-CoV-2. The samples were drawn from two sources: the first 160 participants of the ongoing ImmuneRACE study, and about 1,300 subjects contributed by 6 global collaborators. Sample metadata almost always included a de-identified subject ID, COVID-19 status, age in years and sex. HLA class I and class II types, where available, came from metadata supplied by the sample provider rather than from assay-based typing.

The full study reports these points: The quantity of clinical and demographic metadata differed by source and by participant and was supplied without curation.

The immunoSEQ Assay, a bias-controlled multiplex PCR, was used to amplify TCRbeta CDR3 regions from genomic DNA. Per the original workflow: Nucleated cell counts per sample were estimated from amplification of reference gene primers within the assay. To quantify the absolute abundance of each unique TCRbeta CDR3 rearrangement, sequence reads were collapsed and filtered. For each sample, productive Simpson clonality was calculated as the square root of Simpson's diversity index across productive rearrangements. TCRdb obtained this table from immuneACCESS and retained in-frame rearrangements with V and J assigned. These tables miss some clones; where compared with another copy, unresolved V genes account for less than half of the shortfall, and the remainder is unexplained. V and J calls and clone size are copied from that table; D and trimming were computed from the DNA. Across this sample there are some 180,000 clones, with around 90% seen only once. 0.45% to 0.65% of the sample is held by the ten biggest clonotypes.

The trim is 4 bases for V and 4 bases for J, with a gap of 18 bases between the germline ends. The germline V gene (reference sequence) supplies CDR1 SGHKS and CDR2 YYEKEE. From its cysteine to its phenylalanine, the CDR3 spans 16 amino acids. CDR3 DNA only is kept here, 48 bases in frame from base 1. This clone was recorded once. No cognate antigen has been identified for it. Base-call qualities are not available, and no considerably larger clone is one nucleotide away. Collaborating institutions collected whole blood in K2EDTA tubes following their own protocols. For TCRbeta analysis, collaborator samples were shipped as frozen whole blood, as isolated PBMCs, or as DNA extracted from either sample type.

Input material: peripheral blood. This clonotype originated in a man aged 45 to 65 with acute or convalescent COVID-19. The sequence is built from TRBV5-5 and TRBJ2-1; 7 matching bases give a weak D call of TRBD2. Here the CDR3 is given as CASSPGGQEIYNEQFF. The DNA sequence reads TGTGCCAGCAGCCCCGGGGGGCAAGAAATATACAATGAGCAGTTCTTC.